These T cell receptor beta chains were read from a single sample in a study of T-cell reconstitution after alpha-beta-depleted transplantation in children. MiXCR, applied by TCRdb to the PCR reads, yields one record per CDR3 protein. The sample includes 490,000 or so distinct CDR3 sequences, under 12% of them seen just once. The specimen was PBMCs, collected before TCRalphabeta/CD19-depleted stem cell transplant. The receptors stem from a child younger than 10 with inherited bone marrow failure, due to receive a stem cell transplant. Each CDR3 is given with its conserved first and last residue. A D gene is named only where the DNA matches it firmly. The size entry is marked missing in some rows and otherwise reads once, few, many or a size class.

TRBV11-1	TRBJ2-2	NA	many	18	CASSLEMVNFANTGELFF	TGTGCCAGCAGCTTAGAGATGGTGAATTTCGCGAACACCGGGGAGCTGTTTTTT
TRBV10-3	TRBJ2-3	TRBD2	many	16	CAISEPRGDYTDTQYF	TGTGCCATCAGTGAGCCTCGAGGGGACTACACAGATACGCAGTATTTT
TRBV29-1	TRBJ2-3	TRBD1	many	15	CSVAGTGGRTDTQYF	TGCAGCGTTGCCGGGACAGGGGGCAGGACAGATACGCAGTATTTT
TRBV28	TRBJ2-1	NA	few	16	CASSTRTGLVYNEQFF	TGTGCCAGCAGTACCCGGACGGGCTTGGTCTACAATGAGCAGTTCTTC
TRBV5-4	TRBJ2-2	NA	NA	13	CASTVTNTGELFF	TGTGCCAGCACCGTAACGAACACCGGGGAGCTGTTTTTT
TRBV12-3/TRBV12-4	TRBJ2-1	TRBD2	few	16	CASSLPAGGLDNEQFF	TGTGCCAGCAGTTTACCAGCGGGAGGGCTTGACAATGAGCAGTTCTTC
TRBV5-1	TRBJ2-3	NA	few	14	CASSSAGLSDTQYF	TGCGCCAGCTCGAGCGCAGGCTTGTCAGATACGCAGTATTTT
TRBV3-1	TRBJ2-7	TRBD1	many	15	CASSQNTGAAYEQYF	TGTGCCAGCAGCCAAAATACAGGGGCCGCCTACGAGCAGTACTTC
TRBV20-1	TRBJ2-2	NA	many	15	CSAGEEGWRTGELFF	TGCAGTGCCGGGGAGGAGGGATGGCGGACCGGGGAGCTGTTTTTT
TRBV20-1	TRBJ2-6	NA	once	13	CSAVHTGANALTF	TGCAGTGCCGTTCATACTGGGGCCAACGCCCTGACTTTC
TRBV6-2/TRBV6-3	TRBJ2-1	NA	many	11	CASSTGLGQFF	TGTGCCAGCAGTACAGGGTTGGGGCAGTTCTTC
TRBV30	TRBJ2-7	TRBD2	NA	11	CAWTGGGEQYF	TGTGCCTGGACGGGGGGGGGCGAGCAGTACTTC
TRBV4-3	TRBJ1-2	NA	NA	15	CASSLEALPRTGYTF	TGCGCCAGCAGCCTCGAGGCCCTCCCCCGAACGGGCTACACCTTC
TRBV15	TRBJ1-6	NA	many	17	CATSRSGVSSYNSPLHF	TGTGCCACCAGCAGATCAGGGGTTAGCTCCTATAATTCACCCCTCCACTTT
TRBV12-1	TRBJ2-7	NA	few	11	CASSLCDEQYF	TGTGCCAGCAGCTTATGCGACGAGCAGTACTTC
TRBV24-1	TRBJ2-1	NA	many	13	CATSLVGHNEQFF	TGTGCCACCAGTTTGGTAGGGCACAATGAGCAGTTCTTC
TRBV4-3	TRBJ2-7	NA	many	11	CASSHGHEQYF	TGCGCCAGCAGCCACGGCCACGAGCAGTACTTC
TRBV5-1	TRBJ2-7	NA	many	14	CASSLGRSAREQYF	TGCGCCAGCAGCTTGGGGAGGTCGGCGCGTGAGCAGTACTTC
TRBV4-3	TRBJ2-7	NA	many	11	CASSQAGTLYF	TGCGCCAGCAGCCAGGCCGGGACACTGTACTTC
TRBV20-1	TRBJ1-4	NA	many	13	CSARDRVLGKLFF	TGCAGTGCTAGAGACAGGGTATTGGGAAAACTGTTTTTT
TRBV7-9	TRBJ2-7	NA	many	12	CAGGEARYEQYF	TGTGCCGGCGGAGAGGCGCGGTACGAGCAGTACTTC
TRBV4-1	TRBJ2-7	NA	many	16	CASSRLLHGLGFEQYF	TGCGCCAGCAGCCGCCTATTACACGGTCTGGGGTTTGAGCAGTACTTC
TRBV13	TRBJ2-7	NA	NA	14	CASSHRDLSYEQYF	TGTGCCAGCAGCCACCGGGATCTCTCCTACGAGCAGTACTTC
TRBV6-2/TRBV6-3	TRBJ2-1	TRBD2	many	19	CASSYTASGRPPFYNEQFF	TGTGCCAGCAGTTACACCGCTAGCGGGAGGCCCCCCTTCTACAATGAGCAGTTCTTC
TRBV7-2	TRBJ2-1	TRBD2	NA	14	CASSLGTRIDEQFF	TGTGCCAGCAGCTTGGGGACTAGAATAGATGAGCAGTTCTTC
TRBV10-3	TRBJ1-1	TRBD1	many	14	CAISEQQGGTEAFF	TGTGCCATCAGTGAGCAACAGGGGGGCACTGAAGCTTTCTTT
TRBV27	TRBJ2-1	NA	few	12	CASTDRFGERFF	TGTGCCAGCACCGACAGGTTTGGTGAGCGTTTCTTC
TRBV10-3	TRBJ2-5	TRBD2	many	17	CAISPSPGLAGEETQYF	TGTGCCATCAGTCCGTCCCCGGGACTAGCGGGAGAAGAGACCCAGTACTTC
TRBV4-1	TRBJ2-2	NA	many	13	CASSQGEPGELFF	TGCGCCAGCAGCCAAGGCGAGCCCGGGGAGCTGTTTTTT
TRBV29-1	TRBJ1-2	NA	many	11	CSAAGGYGYTF	TGCAGCGCCGCCGGGGGATATGGCTACACCTTC
TRBV4-1	TRBJ1-3	NA	NA	17	CASSQIRTLLSGNTIYF	TGCGCCAGCAGCCAGATAAGGACTCTTCTCTCTGGAAACACCATATATTTT
TRBV9	TRBJ2-3	TRBD1	many	14	CASSGTGGGDTQYF	TGTGCCAGCAGCGGGACAGGGGGCGGAGATACGCAGTATTTT
TRBV19	TRBJ2-1	NA	few	15	CASSMRLATYNEQFF	TGTGCCAGTAGTATGCGCCTAGCTACCTACAATGAGCAGTTCTTC
TRBV9	TRBJ2-7	NA	many	14	CASSVDGGRGEQYF	TGTGCCAGCAGCGTGGATGGAGGTAGGGGCGAGCAGTACTTC
TRBV20-1	TRBJ2-1	TRBD1	many	13	CSANRGQGPEQFF	TGCAGTGCTAACAGGGGTCAAGGTCCTGAGCAGTTCTTC
TRBV20-1	TRBJ2-1	TRBD2	many	14	CSASPGLAGGQQFF	TGCAGTGCCTCCCCGGGACTAGCGGGAGGGCAGCAGTTCTTC
TRBV7-8	TRBJ2-7	TRBD2	NA	17	CASSLLAGVVVRYEQYF	TGTGCCAGCAGCCTACTAGCGGGGGTAGTGGTTCGCTACGAGCAGTACTTC
TRBV29-1	TRBJ2-3	TRBD2	many	15	CSVVGLAGLTDTQYF	TGCAGCGTGGTCGGACTAGCGGGGTTGACAGATACGCAGTATTTT
TRBV6-5	TRBJ2-7	NA	NA	17	CASSYSRRLRSSYEQYF	TGTGCCAGCAGTTACTCCCGGCGACTTAGGAGCTCCTACGAGCAGTACTTC
TRBV2	TRBJ2-4	NA	many	11	CASSDGWIQYF	TGTGCCAGCAGTGATGGGTGGATTCAGTACTTC
TRBV28	TRBJ2-7	NA	many	12	CASSSTGGWQYF	TGTGCCAGCAGTTCGACTGGAGGCTGGCAGTACTTC
TRBV20-1	TRBJ2-5	TRBD2	NA	14	CSASRTSGSETQYF	TGCAGTGCTAGTCGGACTAGCGGGAGTGAGACCCAGTACTTC
TRBV20-1	TRBJ2-3	TRBD2	many	15	CSAIAGVPLTDTQYF	TGCAGTGCTATTGCGGGGGTCCCTCTCACAGATACGCAGTATTTT
TRBV6-2/TRBV6-3	TRBJ1-1	NA	many	14	CASSWDGGTTEAFF	TGTGCCAGCAGTTGGGACGGGGGAACAACTGAAGCTTTCTTT
TRBV6-6	TRBJ2-7	NA	many	13	CASSYWGQYEQYF	TGTGCCAGCAGTTACTGGGGGCAGTACGAGCAGTACTTC
TRBV5-1	TRBJ2-5	NA	many	14	CASGGGGLQETQYF	TGCGCCAGCGGGGGCGGGGGACTTCAAGAGACCCAGTACTTC
TRBV27	TRBJ2-7	NA	many	15	CASSLSGLVPYEQYF	TGTGCCAGCAGTTTATCGGGCTTGGTCCCCTACGAGCAGTACTTC
TRBV12-3/TRBV12-4	TRBJ2-1	NA	many	15	CASSLRSRGLIEQFF	TGTGCCAGCAGTTTAAGGTCCCGGGGGCTGATTGAGCAGTTCTTC
TRBV7-2	TRBJ2-7	TRBD2	many	13	CASSLRGGYEQYF	TGTGCCAGCAGCTTACGCGGGGGCTACGAGCAGTACTTC
TRBV6-5	TRBJ2-1	NA	many	14	CASSYRGAYNEQFF	TGTGCCAGCAGTTACAGGGGGGCGTACAATGAGCAGTTCTTC
TRBV20-1	TRBJ2-1	TRBD2	NA	17	CCARDLSGTSGLHEQFF	TGCTGTGCTAGAGATCTGTCCGGGACTAGCGGCCTTCATGAGCAGTTCTTC
TRBV12-3/TRBV12-4	TRBJ2-7	NA	many	14	CASSLTDGAYEQYF	TGTGCCAGCAGTCTCACGGACGGGGCCTACGAGCAGTACTTC
TRBV27	TRBJ2-1	NA	many	13	CASSFGNPNEQFF	TGTGCCAGCAGTTTCGGGAACCCAAATGAGCAGTTCTTC
TRBV5-6	TRBJ2-1	TRBD2	many	16	CASSREVTSGYNEQFF	TGTGCCAGCAGCCGGGAGGTCACTAGCGGGTACAATGAGCAGTTCTTC
TRBV10-3	TRBJ1-1	NA	many	13	CAIRLTGNTEAFF	TGTGCCATCAGGCTGACAGGGAACACTGAAGCTTTCTTT
TRBV30	TRBJ2-5	TRBD2	few	14	CAWSEGGSLKTQYF	TGTGCCTGGAGTGAGGGCGGGAGCTTAAAGACCCAGTACTTC
TRBV27	TRBJ2-6	NA	many	15	CASSFGVDGANVLTF	TGTGCCAGCAGTTTCGGGGTAGATGGGGCCAACGTCCTGACTTTC
TRBV4-3	TRBJ2-7	NA	many	13	CASSQGIGHEQYF	TGCGCCAGCAGCCAAGGAATAGGTCACGAGCAGTACTTC
TRBV10-3	TRBJ2-3	NA	many	12	CAISERSDTQYF	TGTGCCATCAGTGAAAGGTCAGATACGCAGTATTTT